Ten or more counts support the clone carrying this TCR beta chain. This record belongs to a study of early T cells in non-severe SARS-CoV-2 infection. MiXCR, applied by TCRdb to the 5' RACE reads, yields one record per CDR3 protein. The sample carries about 46,000 distinct CDR3 sequences, 5% to 6.5% recorded once. The CDR3 spans 14 residues. The germline V and J ends were trimmed by 5 bases and 8 bases, with 18 bases remaining between them. Germline lookup yields CDR1 MNHEY and CDR2 SMNVEV (reference sequence). V and J are TRBV27 and TRBJ1-2; a possible D gene is TRBD1 (6 bases). The input for sequencing was whole blood, taken at baseline. This clonotype was sampled from an adult who was a healthcare worker with PCR-confirmed SARS-CoV-2 infection or an uninfected control (not recorded which). The CDR3 bases are TGTGCCAGCAGTCCTAGAGGGGGGGGAAGAGGCTACACCTTC. Translation gives CASSPRGGGRGYTF.